This TCR beta chain was obtained from a study of blood T cell repertoires in COVID-19. The wider study: Collection of acute and convalescent COVID-19 samples took place in the United States, Italy and Spain.

Germline assignment: CDR1 SGHNT and CDR2 YYREEE (reference sequence). V was shortened by 5 bases and J by 0 bases, with 7 bases between the two germline ends. This CDR3 region has 13 residues. Here immunoSEQ multiplex PCR was the method, and the copy in TCRdb shows in-frame clones only, minus some. The sample has 300,000 to 350,000 clones; over 70% are singletons. The origin of this receptor is a man aged 25 to 40 who had recovered from COVID-19. The gene calls are TRBV5-4 and TRBJ2-3, with D perhaps matching TRBD2 (6 bases). The specimen was PBMCs or T cells enriched from blood (not recorded which). CDR3 sequence (DNA): TGTGCCAGCAGGGGACTGAGCACAGATACGCAGTATTTT. This translates into CASRGLSTDTQYF.